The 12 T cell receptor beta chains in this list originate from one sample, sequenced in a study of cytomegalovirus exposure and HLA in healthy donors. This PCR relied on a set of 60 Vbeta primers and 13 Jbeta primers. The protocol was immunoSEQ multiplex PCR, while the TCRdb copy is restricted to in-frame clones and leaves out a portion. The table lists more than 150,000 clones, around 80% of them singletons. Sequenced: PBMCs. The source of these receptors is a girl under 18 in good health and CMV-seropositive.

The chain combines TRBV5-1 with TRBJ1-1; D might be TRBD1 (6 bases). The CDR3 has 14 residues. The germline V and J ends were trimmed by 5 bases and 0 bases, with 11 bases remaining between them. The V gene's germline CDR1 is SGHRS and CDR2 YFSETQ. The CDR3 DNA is TGCGCCAGCAGTAGGACAGAAATGAACACTGAAGCTTTCTTT. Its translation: CASSRTEMNTEAFF.

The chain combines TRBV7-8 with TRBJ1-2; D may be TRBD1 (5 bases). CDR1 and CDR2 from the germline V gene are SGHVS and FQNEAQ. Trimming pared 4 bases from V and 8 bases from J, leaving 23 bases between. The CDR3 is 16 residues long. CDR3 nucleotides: TGTGCCAGCAGCTCGCAAAGTCCCCTCAGGGAGGGAGGCTACACCTTC. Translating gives CASSSQSPLREGGYTF. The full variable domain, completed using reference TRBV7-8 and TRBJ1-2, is GAGVSQSPRYKVAKRGQDVALRCDPISGHVSLFWYQQALGQGPEFLTYFQNEAQLDKSGLPSDRFFAERPEGSVSTLKIQRTQQEDSAVYLCASSSQSPLREGGYTFGSGTRLTVV.

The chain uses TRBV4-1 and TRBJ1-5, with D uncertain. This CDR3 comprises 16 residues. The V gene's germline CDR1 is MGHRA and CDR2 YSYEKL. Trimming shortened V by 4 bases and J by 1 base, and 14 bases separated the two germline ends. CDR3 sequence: CASSRKIGESNQPQHF. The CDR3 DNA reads TGCGCCAGCAGCCGAAAGATTGGAGAGAGCAATCAGCCCCAGCATTTT.

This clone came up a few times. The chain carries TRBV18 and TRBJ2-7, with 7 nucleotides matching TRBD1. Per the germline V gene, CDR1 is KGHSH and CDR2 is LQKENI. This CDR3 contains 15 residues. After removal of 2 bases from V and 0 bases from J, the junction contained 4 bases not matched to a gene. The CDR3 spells CASSPEGAPSYEQYF. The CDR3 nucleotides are TGTGCCAGCTCACCAGAGGGGGCGCCCTCCTACGAGCAGTACTTC.

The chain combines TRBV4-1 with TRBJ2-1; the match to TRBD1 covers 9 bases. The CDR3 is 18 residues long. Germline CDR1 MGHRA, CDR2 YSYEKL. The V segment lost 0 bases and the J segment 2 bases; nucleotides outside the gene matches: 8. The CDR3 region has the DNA TGCGCCAGCAGCCAAGATGGGTTAACAGGGGGCCCCTACAATGAGCAGTTCTTC. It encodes CASSQDGLTGGPYNEQFF.

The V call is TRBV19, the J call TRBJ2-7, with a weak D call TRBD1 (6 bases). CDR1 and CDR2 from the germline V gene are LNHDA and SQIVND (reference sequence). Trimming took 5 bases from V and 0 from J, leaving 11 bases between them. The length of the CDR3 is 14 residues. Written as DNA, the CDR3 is TGTGCCAGTAGTTCCGGGACAATCTCCTACGAGCAGTACTTC. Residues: CASSSGTISYEQYF. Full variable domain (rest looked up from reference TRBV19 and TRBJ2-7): DGGITQSPKYLFRKEGQNVTLSCEQNLNHDAMYWYRQDPGQGLRLIYYSQIVNDFQKGDIAEGYSVSREKKESFPLTVTSAQKNPTAFYLCASSSGTISYEQYFGPGTRLTVT.

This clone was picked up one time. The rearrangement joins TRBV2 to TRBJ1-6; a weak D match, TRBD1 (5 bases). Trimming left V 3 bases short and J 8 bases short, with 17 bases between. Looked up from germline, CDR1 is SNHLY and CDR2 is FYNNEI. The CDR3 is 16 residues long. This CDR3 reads CASSDLSGDLDSPLHF. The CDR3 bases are TGTGCCAGCAGTGACTTATCGGGGGATCTGGATTCACCCCTCCACTTT.

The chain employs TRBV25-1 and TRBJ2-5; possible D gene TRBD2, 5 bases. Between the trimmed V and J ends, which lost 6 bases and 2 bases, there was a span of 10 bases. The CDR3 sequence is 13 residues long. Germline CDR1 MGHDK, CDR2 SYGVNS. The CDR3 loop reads CASRRAAQETQYF. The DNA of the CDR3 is TGTGCCAGCAGGAGGGCAGCTCAAGAGACCCAGTACTTC.

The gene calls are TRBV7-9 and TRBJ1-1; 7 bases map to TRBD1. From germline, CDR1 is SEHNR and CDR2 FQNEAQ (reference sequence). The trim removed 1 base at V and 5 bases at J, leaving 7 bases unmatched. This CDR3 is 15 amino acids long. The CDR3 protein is CASSLGQGISTEAFF. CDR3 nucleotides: TGTGCCAGCAGCTTAGGACAGGGAATATCTACTGAAGCTTTCTTT.

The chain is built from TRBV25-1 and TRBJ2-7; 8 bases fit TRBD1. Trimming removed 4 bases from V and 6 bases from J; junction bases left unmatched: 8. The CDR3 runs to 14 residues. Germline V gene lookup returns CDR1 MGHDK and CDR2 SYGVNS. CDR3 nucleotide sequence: TGTGCCAGCAGTGTCGGGACAGGTCCACTCGAGCAGTACTTC. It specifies CASSVGTGPLEQYF.

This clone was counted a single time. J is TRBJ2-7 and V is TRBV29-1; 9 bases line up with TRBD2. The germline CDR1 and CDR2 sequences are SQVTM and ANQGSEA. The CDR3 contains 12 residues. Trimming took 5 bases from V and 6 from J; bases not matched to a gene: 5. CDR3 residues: CSVQRGDSEQYF. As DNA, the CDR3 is TGCAGCGTTCAGCGGGGGGACTCCGAGCAGTACTTC.

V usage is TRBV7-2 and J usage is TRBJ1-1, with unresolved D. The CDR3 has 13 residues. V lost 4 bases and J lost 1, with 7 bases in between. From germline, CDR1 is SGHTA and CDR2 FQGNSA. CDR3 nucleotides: TGTGCCAGCAGCTCCCGACAGAACACTGAAGCTTTCTTT. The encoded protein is CASSSRQNTEAFF.